This T cell receptor beta chain was recorded in a study of cytomegalovirus exposure and HLA in healthy donors. While unrecorded immune exposures were likely, the donors were nominally healthy when sampled. V gave up 7 bases and J gave up 4 bases, with 10 bases separating them. Germline CDR1 is MNHNS and CDR2 is SASEGT. The CDR3 totals 12 residues. There are a few counts of this clone. The study ran its PCR with 60 Vbeta and 13 Jbeta primers. Using immunoSEQ multiplex PCR, the repertoire was profiled, and TCRdb retains in-frame clones only, with some absent. The sample shows over 110,000 clones, approximately 80% of them seen only once.

Sequenced sample: PBMCs. This rearrangement joins TRBV6-1 to TRBJ1-1; a weak D match, TRBD1 (5 bases). The clonotype was recovered from a female donor in good health and CMV-seronegative. The CDR3 spells CASIWGGTEAFF. The CDR3 DNA sequence: TGTGCCAGCATTTGGGGGGGCACTGAAGCTTTCTTT.